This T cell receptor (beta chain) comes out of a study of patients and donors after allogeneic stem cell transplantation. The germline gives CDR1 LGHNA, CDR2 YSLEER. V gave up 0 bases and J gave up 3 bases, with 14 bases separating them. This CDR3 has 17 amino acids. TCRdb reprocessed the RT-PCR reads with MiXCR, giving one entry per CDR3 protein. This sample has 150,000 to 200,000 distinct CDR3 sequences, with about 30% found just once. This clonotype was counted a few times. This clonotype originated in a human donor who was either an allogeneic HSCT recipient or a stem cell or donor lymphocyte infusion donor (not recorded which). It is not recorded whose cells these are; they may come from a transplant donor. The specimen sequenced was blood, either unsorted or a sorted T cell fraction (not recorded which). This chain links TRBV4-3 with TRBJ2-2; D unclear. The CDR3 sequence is CASSQDIWRSDTGELFF. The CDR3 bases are TGCGCCAGCAGCCAAGATATTTGGCGGAGCGACACCGGGGAGCTGTTTTTT.